Listed below are T cell receptor beta chains from one sample, sequenced in a study of cytomegalovirus exposure and HLA in healthy donors. The method was immunoSEQ multiplex PCR; TCRdb's version includes in-frame clones alone and lacks a portion of them. The sample holds around 55,000 clones. Sequences were obtained from PBMCs. Source of these receptors: a man aged 50-59 years in good health and CMV-seropositive. CDR3s include the opening cysteine and the closing phenylalanine or tryptophan. Fields, in order: V gene, J gene, CDR3 length, D gene, CDR3 protein, CDR3 DNA. The D gene is left open where the match is weak.

V gene: TRBV30
J gene: TRBJ1-5
CDR3 length: 15
D gene: -
CDR3 protein: CAWTGGVGGNQPQHF
CDR3 DNA: TGTGCCTGGACCGGAGGGGTGGGTGGCAATCAGCCCCAGCATTTT

V gene: TRBV7-6
J gene: TRBJ1-1
CDR3 length: 14
D gene: -
CDR3 protein: CASSPQEVNTEAFF
CDR3 DNA: TGTGCCAGCAGCCCACAGGAAGTGAACACTGAAGCTTTCTTT

V gene: TRBV7-6
J gene: TRBJ2-2
CDR3 length: 14
D gene: TRBD2
CDR3 protein: CASSWGLNTGELFF
CDR3 DNA: TGTGCCAGCAGCTGGGGACTAAACACCGGGGAGCTGTTTTTT

V gene: TRBV9
J gene: TRBJ2-1
CDR3 length: 16
D gene: TRBD2
CDR3 protein: CASSVSGGANSDEQFF
CDR3 DNA: TGTGCCAGCAGCGTTAGCGGGGGGGCCAATTCGGATGAGCAGTTCTTC

V gene: TRBV18
J gene: TRBJ1-2
CDR3 length: 15
D gene: -
CDR3 protein: CASSPVNSPNYGYTF
CDR3 DNA: TGTGCCAGCTCACCAGTCAACAGTCCTAACTATGGCTACACCTTC

V gene: TRBV4-3
J gene: TRBJ2-1
CDR3 length: 17
D gene: -
CDR3 protein: CASSQDYAGRSYNEQFF
CDR3 DNA: TGCGCCAGCAGCCAAGATTACGCGGGGCGCTCCTACAATGAGCAGTTCTTC

V gene: TRBV18
J gene: TRBJ2-1
CDR3 length: 15
D gene: TRBD2
CDR3 protein: CASSPELAGRNEQFF
CDR3 DNA: TGTGCCAGCTCACCGGAACTAGCGGGGCGGAATGAGCAGTTCTTC

V gene: TRBV6-5
J gene: TRBJ2-5
CDR3 length: 13
D gene: -
CDR3 protein: CASREVGQETQYF
CDR3 DNA: TGTGCCAGCAGAGAAGTCGGCCAAGAGACCCAGTACTTC

V gene: TRBV18
J gene: TRBJ1-6
CDR3 length: 13
D gene: -
CDR3 protein: CASSLDRTSPLHF
CDR3 DNA: TGTGCCAGCTCACTAGACAGGACTTCACCCCTCCACTTT

V gene: TRBV28
J gene: TRBJ2-2
CDR3 length: 17
D gene: TRBD1
CDR3 protein: CASSPRTGLFYGGELFF
CDR3 DNA: TGTGCCAGCAGCCCGAGGACAGGGCTCTTTTATGGCGGGGAGCTGTTTTTT

V gene: TRBV6-1
J gene: TRBJ2-3
CDR3 length: 15
D gene: -
CDR3 protein: CASNRTPLSTDTQYF
CDR3 DNA: TGTGCCAGCAACCGGACACCCCTTAGCACAGATACACAGTATTTT

V gene: TRBV4-1
J gene: TRBJ2-5
CDR3 length: 14
D gene: TRBD2
CDR3 protein: CASSPTAGQETQYF
CDR3 DNA: TGCGCCAGCAGCCCGACAGCGGGGCAAGAGACCCAGTACTTC

V gene: TRBV4-2
J gene: TRBJ1-3
CDR3 length: 14
D gene: -
CDR3 protein: CASSQDGQLNTIYF
CDR3 DNA: TGTGCCAGCAGCCAAGATGGACAGCTCAACACCATATATTTT

V gene: TRBV2
J gene: TRBJ1-2
CDR3 length: 15
D gene: TRBD1
CDR3 protein: CASSEQSQGNGGYTF
CDR3 DNA: TGTGCCAGCAGTGAACAATCACAGGGGAACGGTGGCTACACCTTC